Listed below are T cell receptor beta chains from one sample, sequenced in a study of blood T cell repertoires in COVID-19. Clones were sequenced by immunoSEQ multiplex PCR, and TCRdb holds only the in-frame ones, with some missing. The profile covers nearly 250,000 clones, with 85% to 90% appearing a single time and around 0.8% taken by the ten largest. The sequenced material came from PBMCs or T cells enriched from blood (not recorded which). The receptors stem from a man aged 45-65 years who had been exposed to COVID-19. The CDR3 runs from the conserved cysteine through the conserved F or W. Each record gives: CDR3 length, V gene, CDR3 protein.

16,TRBV5-1,CASSLDPTGSGQPQHF
15,TRBV28,CASSYLGQASVPLHF
15,TRBV7-8,CASSISSGRILLQYF
17,TRBV28,CASSFWDRGYSNQPQHF
13,TRBV12-3/TRBV12-4,CASSFGKNTEAFF
15,TRBV18,CASSPLPAGEETQYF
15,TRBV6-5,CASSFDSLSNQPQHF
16,TRBV18,CASSPPLRGDTIEQFF
16,TRBV28,CASSKPGQGAEGEQYF
13,TRBV13,CASSSQMNTEAFF
14,TRBV7-9,CASSPGQTNEKLFF